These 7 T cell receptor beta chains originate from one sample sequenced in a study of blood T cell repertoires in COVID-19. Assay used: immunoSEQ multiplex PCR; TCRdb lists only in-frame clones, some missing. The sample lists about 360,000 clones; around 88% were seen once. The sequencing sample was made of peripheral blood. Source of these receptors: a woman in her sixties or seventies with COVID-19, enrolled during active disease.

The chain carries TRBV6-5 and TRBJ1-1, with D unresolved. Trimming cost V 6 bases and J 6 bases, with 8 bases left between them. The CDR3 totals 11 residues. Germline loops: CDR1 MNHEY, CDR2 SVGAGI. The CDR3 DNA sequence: TGTGCCAGCAGGGGAGGACCTGAAGCTTTCTTT. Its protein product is CASRGGPEAFF.

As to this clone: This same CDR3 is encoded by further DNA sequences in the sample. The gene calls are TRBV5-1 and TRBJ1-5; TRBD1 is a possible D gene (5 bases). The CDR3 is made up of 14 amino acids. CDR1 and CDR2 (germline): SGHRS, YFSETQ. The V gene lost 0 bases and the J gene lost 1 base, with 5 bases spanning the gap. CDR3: CASSLGQSNQPQHF. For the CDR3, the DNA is TGCGCCAGCAGCTTGGGACAGAGCAATCAGCCCCAGCATTTT.

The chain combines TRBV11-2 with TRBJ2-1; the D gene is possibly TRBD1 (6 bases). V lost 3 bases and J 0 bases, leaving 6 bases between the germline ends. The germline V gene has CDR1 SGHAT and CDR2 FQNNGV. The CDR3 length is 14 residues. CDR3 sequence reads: CASSLDSSYNEQFF. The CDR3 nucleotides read TGTGCCAGCAGCTTGGACAGCTCCTACAATGAGCAGTTCTTC.

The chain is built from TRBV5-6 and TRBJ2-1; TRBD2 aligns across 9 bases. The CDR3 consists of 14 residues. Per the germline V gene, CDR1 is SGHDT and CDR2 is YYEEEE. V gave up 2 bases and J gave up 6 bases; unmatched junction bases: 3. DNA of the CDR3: TGTGCCAGCAGCTTACGACTAGCGGTCAATGAGCAGTTCTTC. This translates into CASSLRLAVNEQFF.

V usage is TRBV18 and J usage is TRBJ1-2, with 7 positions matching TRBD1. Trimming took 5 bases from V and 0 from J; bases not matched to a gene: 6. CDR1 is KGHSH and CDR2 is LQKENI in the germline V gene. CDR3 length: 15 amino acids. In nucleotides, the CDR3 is TGTGCCAGCTCAATCGGACAGGCTTCTAACTATGGCTACACCTTC. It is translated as CASSIGQASNYGYTF.

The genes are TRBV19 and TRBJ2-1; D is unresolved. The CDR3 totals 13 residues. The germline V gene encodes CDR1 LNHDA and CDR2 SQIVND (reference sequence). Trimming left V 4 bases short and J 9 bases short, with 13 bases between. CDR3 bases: TGTGCCAGTAGTAATTACGGCCCGGGTGAGCAGTTCTTC. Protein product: CASSNYGPGEQFF.

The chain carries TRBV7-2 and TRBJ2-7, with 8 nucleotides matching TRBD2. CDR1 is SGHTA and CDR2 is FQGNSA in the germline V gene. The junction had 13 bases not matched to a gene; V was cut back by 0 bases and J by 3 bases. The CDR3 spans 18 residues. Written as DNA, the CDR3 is TGTGCCAGCAGCTTAGCGCTTCTTCTAACTAGCGGAGACTACGAGCAGTACTTC. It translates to CASSLALLLTSGDYEQYF.